One sample yielded the 20 T cell receptor beta chains listed below, sequenced in a study of blood T cell repertoires in COVID-19. This table comes from immunoSEQ multiplex PCR, and its TCRdb copy is limited to in-frame clones, with some not included. The sample lists 99,000 or so clones; 86% were seen once. Sample: peripheral blood. These receptors came from a woman aged 55-75 years in a cohort sampled during active or convalescent COVID-19.

This clone was observed once. The chain joins TRBV2 to TRBJ2-3; perhaps TRBD2 as D (8 bases). CDR3 length: 16 residues. Germline V gene sequence: CDR1 SNHLY, CDR2 FYNNEI. The V end was cut by 7 bases, the J end by 4 bases, with 21 bases between. The CDR3 sequence: CASIRPTGREADTQYF. The CDR3 DNA is TGTGCCAGCATTCGTCCGACAGGGCGGGAGGCAGATACGCAGTATTTT.

The chain is built from TRBV7-2 and TRBJ1-2, with TRBD1 identical over 7 bases. CDR1 is SGHTA, CDR2 FQGNSA, per germline. V was clipped by 6 bases and J by 4 bases; unmatched bases: 5. The length of the CDR3 is 13 residues. The CDR3 sequence: CASSSDRVYGYTF. As DNA, the CDR3 is TGTGCCAGCAGTTCCGACAGGGTCTATGGCTACACCTTC.

The J gene is TRBJ2-6, the V gene TRBV5-1; D gene ambiguous. From germline, CDR1 is SGHRS and CDR2 YFSETQ. The V gene lost 0 bases and the J gene lost 2 bases, with 9 bases spanning the gap. The CDR3 extends over 16 amino acids. The chain's CDR3 is CASSLAAAAGANVLTF. CDR3 sequence (DNA): TGCGCCAGCAGCTTGGCCGCGGCAGCTGGGGCCAACGTCCTGACTTTC.

The chain joins TRBV9 to TRBJ2-7, with 12 bases that match TRBD2. This CDR3 contains 19 residues. V dropped 4 bases and J dropped 3; count of bases not matched to a gene: 17. Germline V lookup: CDR1 SGDLS, CDR2 YYNGEE. In DNA form, the CDR3 reads TGTGCCAGCAGCTTAGATATGTCTAGCGGGAGGGCCGGTATCTACGAGCAGTACTTC. Its protein product is CASSLDMSSGRAGIYEQYF.

The J gene is TRBJ2-1, the V gene TRBV7-9, with 10 nucleotides matching TRBD2. Germline assignment: CDR1 SEHNR and CDR2 FQNEAQ (reference sequence). This CDR3 is built from 16 residues. J was trimmed by 4 bases and V by 6 bases; bases with no gene match: 9. The CDR3, as DNA: TGTGCCAGCAGACCTGCTAGCGGGGGAGAATACAATGAGCAGTTCTTC. This sequence encodes CASRPASGGEYNEQFF.

The rearrangement links TRBV18 to TRBJ1-1; D is perhaps TRBD1 (5 bases). Per the germline V gene, CDR1 is KGHSH and CDR2 is LQKENI. The CDR3 consists of 12 residues. V was clipped by 3 bases and J by 9 bases, with 11 bases between them. CDR3 protein: CASSPPGDKAFF. CDR3 sequence (DNA): TGTGCCAGCTCACCCCCGGGGGATAAAGCTTTCTTT.

This clone was observed a handful of times. V and J are TRBV11-3 and TRBJ1-1; 8 bases fit TRBD1. The CDR3 is 15 amino acids. J was trimmed by 1 base and V by 4 bases; bases with no gene match: 5. Germline V gives CDR1 SGHNT, CDR2 YENEEA. This CDR3 reads CASSSTGTGNTEAFF. The CDR3 DNA sequence: TGTGCCAGCAGCTCAACCGGGACAGGGAACACTGAAGCTTTCTTT.

The V gene is TRBV7-2, the J gene TRBJ2-1; D remains ambiguous. The CDR3 is made up of 15 amino acids. V gave up 2 bases and J gave up 1 base, with 9 bases separating them. CDR1 and CDR2 (germline): SGHTA, FQGNSA. CDR3 nucleotides: TGTGCCAGCAGCTTACAATGGGCGTCCTACAATGAGCAGTTCTTC. As protein: CASSLQWASYNEQFF.

This sequence joins TRBV5-6 and TRBJ2-3; possible D gene TRBD2, 6 bases. CDR3 length equals 18 residues. Germline assignment: CDR1 SGHDT and CDR2 YYEEEE. The V and J ends lost 1 base and 0 bases respectively, with 18 bases between them. Written as DNA, the CDR3 is TGTGCCAGCAGCTTGACTGGGTGGCTAGCGCCGAGCACAGATACGCAGTATTTT. Protein sequence: CASSLTGWLAPSTDTQYF.

The rearrangement joins TRBV7-2 to TRBJ2-7; perhaps TRBD1 as D (5 bases). The germline CDR1 and CDR2 sequences are SGHTA and FQGNSA. V was trimmed by 5 bases and J by 4 bases, leaving 12 bases between them. The CDR3 runs 13 residues. Here the CDR3 reads CASSPRQWYEQYF. CDR3 nucleotides: TGTGCCAGCAGCCCACGACAGTGGTACGAGCAGTACTTC.

The chain couples TRBV12-3 or TRBV12-4 to TRBJ2-3; D is uncertain. The V end was cut by 4 bases, the J end by 4 bases, with 3 bases between. This CDR3 is 11 amino acids long. The CDR3 sequence is CASSSPDTQYF. The CDR3 DNA reads TGTGCCAGCAGTTCTCCAGATACGCAGTATTTT.

The rearrangement uses TRBV7-9 and TRBJ1-2, with D possibly TRBD1 on 6 matching bases. CDR1 and CDR2 from the germline V gene are SEHNR and FQNEAQ (reference sequence). Between the trimmed V and J ends, which lost 1 base and 8 bases, there was a span of 17 bases. CDR3 length: 15 amino acids. DNA for the CDR3: TGTGCCAGCAGCTTAGAGGGTCGGGGGGCGCGAGGCTACACCTTC. Protein: CASSLEGRGARGYTF.

This clone was counted once. The chain links TRBV5-1 to TRBJ2-5, with 10 positions matching TRBD1. Germline CDR1 is SGHRS and CDR2 is YFSETQ. The CDR3 totals 15 residues. Trimming cost V 4 bases and J 3 bases; bases outside gene matches: 6. The chain's CDR3 is CASSTGQGREETQYF. CDR3 DNA: TGCGCCAGCAGCACGGGACAGGGGAGGGAAGAGACCCAGTACTTC.

The chain combines TRBV10-2 with TRBJ2-3; TRBD1 matches 8 bases. This CDR3 contains 13 residues. V lost 6 bases and J lost 4; bases outside the gene matches: 3. Germline CDR1 WSHSY, CDR2 SAAADI. The CDR3 protein is CASSGQGSDTQYF. For the CDR3, the DNA is TGCGCCAGCAGCGGACAGGGCTCAGATACGCAGTATTTT.

V usage is TRBV4-1 and J usage is TRBJ2-1, with 8 bases identical to TRBD1. The CDR3 spans 16 residues. Germline V CDR1 and CDR2: MGHRA, YSYEKL. Trimming cost V 0 bases and J 7 bases; bases outside gene matches: 8. The CDR3 reads CASSQEGQGRRNEQFF. The DNA for the CDR3 is TGCGCCAGCAGCCAAGAAGGACAGGGCCGGCGGAATGAGCAGTTCTTC.

This chain links TRBV30 with TRBJ1-5; D gene unclear. Trimming cost V 1 base and J 0 bases, with 7 bases left between them. The CDR3 is 14 amino acids. CDR1 and CDR2 (germline): GTSNPN, SVGIG (reference sequence). In nucleotides, the CDR3 is TGTGCCTGGAGTGGCGTTAATAGCAATCAGCCCCAGCATTTT. Translated, it gives CAWSGVNSNQPQHF. The full variable domain, rest sourced from reference TRBV30 and TRBJ1-5, is SQTIHQWPATLVQPVGSPLSLECTVEGTSNPNLYWYRQAAGRGLQLLFYSVGIGQISSEVPQNLSASRPQDRQFILSSKKLLLSDSGFYLCAWSGVNSNQPQHFGDGTRLSIL.

V usage is TRBV5-6 and J usage is TRBJ1-1; tentative D call: TRBD1 (5 bases). Germline assignment: CDR1 SGHDT and CDR2 YYEEEE. V was cut by 1 base and J by 0 bases, with 13 bases left in between. This CDR3 is built from 16 residues. The CDR3 loop reads CASSLRGRQLNTEAFF. CDR3 nucleotides: TGTGCCAGCAGCTTGAGGGGCCGACAGCTGAACACTGAAGCTTTCTTT.

This clone was recorded once. This chain joins TRBV28 and TRBJ1-1; no firm D call. CDR1 is MDHEN and CDR2 is SYDVKM in the germline V gene. V gave up 3 bases and J gave up 1 base, with 9 bases separating them. This CDR3 is built from 14 residues. CDR3 loop: CASSLQSSNTEAFF. The DNA of the CDR3 is TGTGCCAGCAGTTTGCAGTCATCGAACACTGAAGCTTTCTTT.

V is TRBV11-2 and J is TRBJ2-1, with 7 bases fitting TRBD2. This CDR3 comprises 13 residues. V lost 3 bases and J lost 5; bases outside the gene matches: 1. From germline, CDR1 is SGHAT and CDR2 FQNNGV. The CDR3 DNA reads as TGTGCCAGCAGCTTGGGACTAAACAATGAGCAGTTCTTC. It yields the protein CASSLGLNNEQFF.

The chain employs TRBV10-3 and TRBJ1-4; 8 positions agree with TRBD1. The junction had 9 bases not matched to a gene; V was cut back by 2 bases and J by 7 bases. The CDR3 is 16 amino acids. Germline V CDR1 and CDR2: ENHRY, SYGVKD. In DNA form, the CDR3 reads TGTGCCATCAGTGAGCCTTACGGACAGGGCAGTGAAAAACTGTTTTTT. This translates into CAISEPYGQGSEKLFF.